This T cell receptor beta chain was sequenced for a study of blood T cell repertoires in COVID-19. As for the study in general: Spain, Italy and the United States supplied samples that represented acute and convalescent COVID-19. From T cells, B-cell-depleted T cells, or PBMCs came the material, which was cDNA or gDNA.

The CDR3 has 15 amino acids. Germline values: CDR1 SGHTS, CDR2 YDEGEE. Trimming cost V 4 bases and J 6 bases; bases outside gene matches: 8. In the original workflow: Amplification of reference gene primers was used by the study to estimate nucleated cell counts. Clones were read by immunoSEQ multiplex PCR, and TCRdb kept only the in-frame ones, dropping some. The V and J calls and clone size were taken over from that table, and D and trimming were inferred from the DNA. This table has 210,000 or so clones, about 77% appearing once. This clone turned up a few times. The sample was peripheral blood. This chain links TRBV5-8 with TRBJ1-5; 9 bases match TRBD1. This TCR was recovered from a woman of 80 years or more with active or convalescent COVID-19. The CDR3 DNA sequence: TGTGCCAGCAGCGCACAACAGGGGGCGCGTCAGCCCCAGCATTTT. This encodes CASSAQQGARQPQHF.